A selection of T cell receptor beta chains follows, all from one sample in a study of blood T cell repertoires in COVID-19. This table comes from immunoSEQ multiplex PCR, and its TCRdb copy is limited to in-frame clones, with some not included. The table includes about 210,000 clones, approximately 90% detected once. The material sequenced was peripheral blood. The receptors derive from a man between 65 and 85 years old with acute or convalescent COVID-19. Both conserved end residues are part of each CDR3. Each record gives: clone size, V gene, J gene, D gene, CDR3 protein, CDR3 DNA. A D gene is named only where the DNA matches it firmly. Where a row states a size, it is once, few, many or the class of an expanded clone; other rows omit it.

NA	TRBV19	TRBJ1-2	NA	CASKPGDRSNYGYTF	TGTGCCAGTAAGCCAGGAGACAGATCTAACTATGGCTACACCTTC
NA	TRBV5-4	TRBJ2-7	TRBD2	CASSLDRGREYEQYF	TGTGCCAGCAGCTTGGATCGCGGGAGAGAGTACGAGCAGTACTTC
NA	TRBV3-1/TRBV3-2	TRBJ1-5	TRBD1	CASSGAGGGNQPQHF	TGTGCCAGCAGTGGGGCAGGGGGTGGCAATCAGCCCCAGCATTTT
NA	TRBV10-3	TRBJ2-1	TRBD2	CAISASGADNEQFF	TGTGCCATCAGTGCTAGCGGGGCAGACAATGAGCAGTTCTTC
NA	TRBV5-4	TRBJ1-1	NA	CASSPEVFTEAFF	TGTGCCAGCAGCCCCGAGGTTTTCACTGAAGCTTTCTTT
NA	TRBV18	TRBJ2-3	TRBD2	CASSVSSGSRDTQYF	TGTGCCAGCTCAGTCTCTAGCGGATCAAGGGATACGCAGTATTTT
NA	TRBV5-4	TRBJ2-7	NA	CASSLGLGSLYEQYF	TGTGCCAGCAGCTTGGGACTAGGGAGTCTCTACGAGCAGTACTTC
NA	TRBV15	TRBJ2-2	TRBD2	CATSSRSGVNTGELFF	TGTGCCACCAGCAGCCGAAGCGGGGTGAACACCGGGGAGCTGTTTTTT
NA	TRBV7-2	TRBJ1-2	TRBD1	CASSPGDRGLLVYGYTF	TGTGCCAGCAGCCCGGGGGACAGGGGGCTCTTGGTCTATGGCTACACCTTC
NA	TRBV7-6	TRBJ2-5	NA	CASSLGRQAQETQYF	TGTGCCAGCAGCTTAGGACGACAGGCACAAGAGACCCAGTACTTC
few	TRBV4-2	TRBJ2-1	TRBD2	CASSQGLAGQGEQFF	TGTGCCAGCAGCCAGGGACTAGCGGGACAGGGTGAGCAGTTCTTC
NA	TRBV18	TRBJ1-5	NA	CASSAGTLSNQPQHF	TGTGCCAGCTCAGCCGGGACACTGAGCAATCAGCCCCAGCATTTT
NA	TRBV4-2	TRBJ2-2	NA	CASSQQGSTGELFF	TGTGCCAGCAGCCAACAGGGTTCCACCGGGGAGCTGTTTTTT
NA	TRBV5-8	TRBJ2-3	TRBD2	CASRTSGVTDTQYF	TGTGCCAGCAGGACTAGCGGTGTCACAGATACGCAGTATTTT
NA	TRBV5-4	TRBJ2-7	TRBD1	CASSPHPGQGRYEQYF	TGTGCCAGCAGCCCCCACCCGGGACAGGGACGGTACGAGCAGTACTTC
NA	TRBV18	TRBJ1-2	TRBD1	CASSPRTDRADGYTF	TGTGCCAGCTCACCACGGACGGACAGGGCCGATGGCTACACCTTC
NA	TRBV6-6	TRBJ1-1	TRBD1	CASSRGDSEAFF	TGTGCCAGCAGTCGAGGGGACAGTGAAGCTTTCTTT
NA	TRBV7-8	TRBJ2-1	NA	CASSLPAIQTNEQFF	TGTGCCAGCAGCTTACCCGCCATCCAAACAAATGAGCAGTTCTTC
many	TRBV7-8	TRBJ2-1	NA	CASSLATNWNEQFF	TGTGCCAGCAGCTTAGCGACTAATTGGAATGAGCAGTTCTTC
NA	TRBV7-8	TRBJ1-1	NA	CASSQTQATEAFF	TGTGCCAGCAGCCAAACACAGGCCACTGAAGCTTTCTTT
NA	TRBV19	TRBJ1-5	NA	CASSAYSNQPQHF	TGTGCCAGTAGTGCGTATAGCAATCAGCCCCAGCATTTT
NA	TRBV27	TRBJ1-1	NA	CASSSTANTEAFF	TGTGCCAGCAGTTCCACAGCGAACACTGAAGCTTTCTTT
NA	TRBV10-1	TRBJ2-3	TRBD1	CASTRETGGMLDTQYF	TGCGCCAGCACGCGTGAAACAGGGGGCATGTTGGATACGCAGTATTTT
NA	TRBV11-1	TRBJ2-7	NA	CASSLAGNEQYF	TGTGCCAGCAGCTTAGCCGGGAACGAGCAGTACTTC
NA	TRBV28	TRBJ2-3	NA	CASSVTGNPSTDTQYF	TGTGCCAGCAGCGTTACAGGGAATCCTAGCACAGATACGCAGTATTTT
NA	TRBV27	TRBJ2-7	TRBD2	CASSFGGTSAVGREQYF	TGTGCCAGCAGTTTCGGGGGAACTAGCGCCGTTGGTAGAGAGCAGTACTTC
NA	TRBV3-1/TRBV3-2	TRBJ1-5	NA	CASSQQGFQPQHF	TGTGCCAGCAGCCAACAGGGGTTTCAGCCCCAGCATTTT
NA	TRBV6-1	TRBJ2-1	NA	CASSEAHAGYNEQFF	TGTGCCAGCAGTGAAGCGCATGCGGGTTACAATGAGCAGTTCTTC
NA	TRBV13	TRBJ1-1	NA	CASSRTLNTEAFF	TGTGCCAGCAGCAGGACACTGAACACTGAAGCTTTCTTT
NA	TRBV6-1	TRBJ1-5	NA	CASSETGKDQPQHF	TGTGCCAGCAGTGAAACGGGGAAAGATCAGCCCCAGCATTTT
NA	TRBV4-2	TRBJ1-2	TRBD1	CASSQASGGVSYGYTF	TGTGCCAGCAGCCAGGCTTCAGGGGGCGTTAGCTATGGCTACACCTTC
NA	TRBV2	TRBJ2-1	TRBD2	CASSETSGGNEQFF	TGTGCCAGCAGTGAAACTAGCGGAGGCAATGAGCAGTTCTTC
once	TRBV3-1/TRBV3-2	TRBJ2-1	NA	CASSHRIPGRYNEQFF	TGTGCCAGCAGCCACCGGATCCCGGGTCGATACAATGAGCAGTTCTTC
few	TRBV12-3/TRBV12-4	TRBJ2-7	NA	CASSRDTTYEQYF	TGTGCCAGCAGCCGGGACACTACCTACGAGCAGTACTTC
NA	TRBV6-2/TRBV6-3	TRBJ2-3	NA	CASSYAKQFTDTQYF	TGTGCCAGCAGTTACGCCAAACAGTTCACAGATACGCAGTATTTT
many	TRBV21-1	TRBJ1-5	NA	CASSKKEAGTGDYQPQHF	TGTGCCAGCAGCAAAAAAGAGGCCGGGACAGGGGATTATCAGCCCCAGCATTTT
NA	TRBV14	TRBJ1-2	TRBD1	CASSPGQGAGGYTF	TGTGCCAGCAGCCCCGGACAGGGGGCTGGCGGCTACACCTTC
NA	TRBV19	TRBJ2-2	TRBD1	CASSVGTGVTGELFF	TGTGCCAGTAGTGTAGGGACAGGGGTCACCGGGGAGCTGTTTTTT
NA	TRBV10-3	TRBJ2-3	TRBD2	CAISDGRTSGKVGTDTQYF	TGTGCCATCAGTGATGGTCGGACTAGCGGGAAGGTCGGGACAGATACGCAGTATTTT
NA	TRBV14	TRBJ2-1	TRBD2	CASSPPGGGRWKQFF	TGTGCCAGCAGCCCTCCGGGGGGAGGAAGGTGGAAGCAGTTCTTC
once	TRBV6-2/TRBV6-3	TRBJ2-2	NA	CASSYNMGKTGLLGSRELFF	TGTGCCAGCAGTTACAATATGGGGAAAACGGGACTCCTAGGATCGAGGGAGCTGTTTTTT
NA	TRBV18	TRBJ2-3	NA	CASSPRAIGASTDTQYF	TGTGCCAGCTCACCAAGGGCTATAGGGGCTAGCACAGATACGCAGTATTTT
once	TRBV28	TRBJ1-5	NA	CASSLLSGVQPQHF	TGTGCCAGCAGTTTATTGTCCGGGGTTCAGCCCCAGCATTTT
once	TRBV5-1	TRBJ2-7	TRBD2	CASSLGTSGSAGFEQYF	TGCGCCAGCAGCTTGGGGACTAGCGGATCCGCGGGGTTTGAGCAGTACTTC
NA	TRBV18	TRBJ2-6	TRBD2	CASSPRISGMAGANVLTF	TGTGCCAGCTCACCACGAATAAGCGGGATGGCTGGGGCCAACGTCCTGACTTTC
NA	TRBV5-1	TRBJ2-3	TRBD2	CASSLVAGGRTDTQYF	TGCGCCAGCAGCTTGGTTGCGGGAGGCCGCACAGATACGCAGTATTTT
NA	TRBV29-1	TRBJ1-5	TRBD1	CSVGTGSGPQHF	TGCAGCGTTGGGACAGGGAGTGGGCCCCAGCATTTT
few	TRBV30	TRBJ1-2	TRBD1	CAWSRAGGANNYGYTF	TGTGCCTGGAGTCGAGCAGGGGGCGCGAATAACTATGGCTACACCTTC
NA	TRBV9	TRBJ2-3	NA	CASSVRSTGTDTQYF	TGTGCCAGCAGCGTGCGCTCGACGGGGACAGATACGCAGTATTTT
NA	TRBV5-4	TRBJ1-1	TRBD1	CASSFDRANTEAFF	TGTGCCAGCAGCTTCGACAGGGCAAACACTGAAGCTTTCTTT